This TCR beta chain was sequenced for a study of regulatory T cells in long-lasting Graves disease. Overall study context: Patients with persistent Graves' disease had over 5 years of antithyroid drugs and persistent TSH receptor antibodies. Study observations and caveats: Sampling was limited to peripheral blood rather than thyroid tissue. Under persistent disease, TRBV28, TRBJ1-2 and TRBJ2-5 were used preferentially.

Time point described: persistent/refractory GD, antithyroid drugs over 5 years with positive TRAb. Preparation of the TCR library used RNA extracted from PBMCs. The patients were drawn from one endocrinology department in Xi'an, China. Arm-PCR of CDR3 regions with iRepertoire HTBI primers generated TCR beta libraries. Each CDR3 protein is one row after TCRdb ran MiXCR on the multiplex PCR reads. The repertoire holds 400,000 to 500,000 distinct CDR3 sequences, with less than 25% as singletons. Points on this clonotype: The antigen is undetermined.

The germline V and J ends were trimmed by 1 base and 9 bases, with 10 bases remaining between them. Germline V lookup: CDR1 LGHDT, CDR2 YNNKEL (reference sequence). The CDR3 consists of 13 residues. This specimen consisted of peripheral blood mononuclear cells (PBMCs), obtained when the disease was refractory, from a patient treated with antithyroid drugs. The gene calls are TRBV3-1 and TRBJ2-1; a possible D gene is TRBD2 (5 bases). The receptor's source is a female donor with Graves disease. This CDR3 reads CASSQGAGGEQFF. CDR3 coding DNA: TGTGCCAGCAGCCAAGGCGCGGGCGGTGAGCAGTTCTTC.